This TCR beta chain was retrieved from a study of vaccination and CD4 T cells after COVID-19 (dated by TCRdb to the early 2020s). In the study overall: Convalescent patients had a positive SARS-CoV-2 result on nasal swab PCR, and of these patients, several had mild disease and one had severe disease. Six males and four females were included in the convalescent cohort, with two Hispanic individuals, seven Caucasians, two Asians and one multiracial person represented. Participants received two doses of either the Pfizer-BioNTech BNT162b2 vaccine (n=8) or the Moderna mRNA-1273 vaccine (n=2). Post-COVID blood samples from convalescent patients were collected a median of roughly 100 days after diagnosis, with a range of 35 to 161 days. Post-vaccine blood samples were collected a median of about 72 days after the second vaccine dose, ranging from roughly 12 to 241 days. Overlapping spike peptide pools from SARS-CoV-2 and from the common cold coronaviruses HCoV-NL63, HCoV-OC43 and HCoV-229E were used as culture stimuli. Control cultures received a CEFX viral epitope pool as the positive control, an HIV-1 Nef peptide pool as the negative control, or no peptide. In over 8 COVID-19 convalescent patients and a few infection-naive healthy vaccine recipients, researchers compared the spike-specific CD4+ TCR repertoire from before mRNA vaccination with the repertoire from after.

Comment on this clonotype: Its antigen is currently not known. Base quality data are lacking; no much larger clone is found one base away.

What the study reported, not specific to this receptor: The number of convalescent patients in the study was relatively small, and the study did not examine early timepoints following natural infection. In convalescent patients, nearly all vaccine-specific clones (304 of 307) were found to be mono-reactive for SARS-CoV-2 spike rather than cross-reactive with common cold coronaviruses. In convalescent patients, a median about 84% of post-vaccine SARS-CoV-2-reactive clones were detected only after vaccination, and vaccine-specific priming was suggested by this finding. An increase in the median number of SARS-CoV-2-reactive clonotypes from approximately 21 after infection to roughly 39 after vaccination was observed, but the change was not found to be significant.

To prepare the library, PCR was applied. At the Johns Hopkins FTIC core, DNA from the cultured CD4+ T cells underwent TCR sequencing with the Oncomine TCR Beta short-read assay. The QIAamp micro DNA kit was used to extract genomic DNA from the cultured CD4+ T cells. The Oncomine TCR Beta libraries from cultured CD4+ T cells were pooled using unique dual indexes and then sequenced on an Illumina iSeq 100. Under the source paper's analysis protocol: Non-productive sequences were removed, and CDR3s that did not start with C, did not end with F or W, or were shorter than 7 amino acids were discarded. Antigen-specific clonotypes were identified with the MANAFEST web application by comparing peptide-stimulated wells with reference and other culture wells. For a clone to be called positive, the clone needed an FDR below 0.05, an odds ratio above 5, and a productive frequency above 0.1% in at least two of three replicate wells. A clonotype was classed as cross-reactive if the clonotype showed significant expansion both in SARS-CoV-2 spike wells and in at least one common cold coronavirus spike condition. Levenshtein distances (stringdist) and unrooted phylogenetic trees (ape) in R version 3.6.1 were used to assess CDR3 homology. TCRdb reanalyzed the raw reads on its own, using fastp at Q25 for trimming and MiXCR for clone calling, and kept in-frame beta chains. Rows matching on CDR3 protein sequence are summarized as one entry with the most common DNA and genes. TCRdb, not the original authors, processed these V and J calls. In all, the sample holds 15,000 or so distinct CDR3 sequences, and 70% to 75% of those were seen once. The top ten clones comprise about 16% of the sample.

Read against the paper, the sample's treatment or condition label means: roughly 11-day PBMC culture with coronavirus spike peptide pools or control peptides (ViraFEST assay). The ViraFEST assay, used in the study, expanded antigen-specific T cells with peptide pools and then identified the expanded clonotypes through TCR sequencing. The convalescent patients' positive SARS-CoV-2 PCR tests fell between March and December 2020, which was before the Alpha, Beta and Delta variants emerged in the United States. Around 2 million PBMCs per well were cultured in IMDM with roughly 5% human AB serum and 8.5 to 10 IU/ml IL-2, plus 10 ug/ml peptide pools. On days 3 and 7, half of the culture medium was replaced with fresh IL-2-containing medium. After 10 days of culture, CD4+ T cells were isolated by negative selection using the EasySep CD4+ T cell isolation kit. Ficoll-Paque Plus gradient centrifugation was used to isolate PBMCs from whole blood, and the isolated PBMCs were then either used fresh or cryopreserved at -140C. In general, triplicate wells were set up for every culture condition.

Source material: CD4+ T cells from blood, cultured in vitro. The source is a human donor who had recovered from COVID-19.

CDR3 reads: CAISEQDVDSHQPQHF. The nucleotide sequence reads TGTGCCATCAGTGAGCAGGATGTAGACAGCCATCAGCCCCAGCATTTT. Recombination connected TRBV10-3 to TRBJ1-5; perhaps TRBD1 is the D gene, with 5 bases matching. The CDR3 runs 16 residues from the cysteine to the phenylalanine. The CDR3 DNA has 48 bases and is translated from base 1. The germline V gene specifies ENHRY as CDR1 and SYGVKD as CDR2. Trimming at the junction amounts to 2 bases on V and 5 bases on J, and the germline ends lie 16 bases apart.